This TCR beta chain was captured in a study of identical twins. TCRdb redid the calling of the 5' RACE reads with MiXCR, one entry per CDR3 protein. The sample shows hundreds of thousands of distinct CDR3 sequences, 15% to 20% of them seen only once. The length of the CDR3 is 15 residues. Trimming stripped 4 bases from V and 0 bases from J, with 11 bases between. CDR1 and CDR2 (germline): MNHEY, SVGAGI. Another study also made use of these data, one on T cells expressing NK-cell markers.

The J gene is TRBJ2-3, the V gene TRBV6-5; TRBD1 is a possible D gene (6 bases). The source is a woman younger than 30 in good health. Sequenced material: PBMCs. The CDR3: CASSLTGDSTDTQYF. The CDR3 bases are TGTGCCAGCAGTTTGACAGGTGATAGCACAGATACGCAGTATTTT.